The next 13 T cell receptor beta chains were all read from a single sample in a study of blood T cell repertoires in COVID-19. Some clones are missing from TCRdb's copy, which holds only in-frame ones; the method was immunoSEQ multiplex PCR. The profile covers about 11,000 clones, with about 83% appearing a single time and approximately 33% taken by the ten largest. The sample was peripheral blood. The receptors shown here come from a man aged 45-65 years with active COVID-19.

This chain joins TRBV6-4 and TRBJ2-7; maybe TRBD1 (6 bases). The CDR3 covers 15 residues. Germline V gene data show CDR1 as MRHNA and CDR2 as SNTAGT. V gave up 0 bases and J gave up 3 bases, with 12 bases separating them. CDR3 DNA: TGTGCCAGCAGTGACTCGAATACAGGGTGCTACGAGCAGTACTTC. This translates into CASSDSNTGCYEQYF.

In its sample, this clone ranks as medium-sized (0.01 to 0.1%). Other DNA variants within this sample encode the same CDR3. The DNA of the CDR3 is TGTGCCAGCAGTTTATATCGGGTTCGCCCCTACGAGCAGTACTTC. It encodes CASSLYRVRPYEQYF. This chain links TRBV27 with TRBJ2-7, with D unclear. Germline assignment: CDR1 MNHEY and CDR2 SMNVEV (reference sequence). The CDR3 is made up of 15 amino acids. Trimming removed 1 base from V and 2 bases from J, with 12 bases in between.

The CDR3 bases are TGTGCCACGGGGAGCTCCTACGAGCAGTACTTC. Protein: CATGSSYEQYF. J is TRBJ2-7 and V is TRBV28, with D perhaps TRBD2 (5 bases). This CDR3 spans 11 amino acids. Germline V gives CDR1 MDHEN, CDR2 SYDVKM. The V gene lost 10 bases and the J gene lost 0 bases, with 7 bases spanning the gap.

In nucleotides, the CDR3 is TGTGCCAGTAGTATAGATCCGTTCGGCGCAGCTAGCGGCTACACCTTC. This sequence encodes CASSIDPFGAASGYTF. The V call is TRBV19, the J call TRBJ1-2, with D hard to call. Germline CDR1 and CDR2: LNHDA and SQIVND (reference sequence). The V gene lost 0 bases and the J gene lost 8 bases, with 19 bases spanning the gap. The CDR3 runs to 16 residues.

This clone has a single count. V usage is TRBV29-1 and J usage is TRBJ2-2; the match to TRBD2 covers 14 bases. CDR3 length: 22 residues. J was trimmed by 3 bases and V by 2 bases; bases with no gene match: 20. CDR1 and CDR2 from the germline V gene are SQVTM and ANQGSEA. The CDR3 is CSVELPTGTSGSGNPYTGELFF. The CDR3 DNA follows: TGCAGCGTTGAACTACCCACCGGGACTAGCGGGAGTGGGAACCCCTACACCGGGGAGCTGTTTTTT.

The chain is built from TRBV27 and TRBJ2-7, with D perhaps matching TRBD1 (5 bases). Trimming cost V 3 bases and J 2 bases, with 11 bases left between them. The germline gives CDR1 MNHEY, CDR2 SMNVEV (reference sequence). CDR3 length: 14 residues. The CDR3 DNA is TGTGCCAGCAGTTTTCAGGGTATCCCCTACGAGCAGTACTTC. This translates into CASSFQGIPYEQYF.

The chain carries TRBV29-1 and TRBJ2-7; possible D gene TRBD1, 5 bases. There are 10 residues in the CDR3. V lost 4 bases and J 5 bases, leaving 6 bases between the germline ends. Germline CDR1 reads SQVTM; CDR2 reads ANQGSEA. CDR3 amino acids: CSVVGDEQYF. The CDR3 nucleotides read TGCAGCGTTGTAGGGGACGAGCAGTACTTC.

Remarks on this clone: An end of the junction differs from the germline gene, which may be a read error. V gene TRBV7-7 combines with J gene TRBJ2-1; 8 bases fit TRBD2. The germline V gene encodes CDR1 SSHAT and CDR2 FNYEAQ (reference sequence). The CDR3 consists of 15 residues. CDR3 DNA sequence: TGTGCTAGCAGCTTAGGACTAGCATCCTACAATGAGCAGTTCTTC. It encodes CASSLGLASYNEQFF. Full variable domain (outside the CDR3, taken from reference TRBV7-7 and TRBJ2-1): GAGVSQSPRYKVTKRGQDVTLRCDPISSHATLYWYQQALGQGPEFLTYFNYEAQPDKSGLPSDRFSAERPEGSISTLTIQRTEQRDSAMYRCASSLGLASYNEQFFGPGTRLTVL.

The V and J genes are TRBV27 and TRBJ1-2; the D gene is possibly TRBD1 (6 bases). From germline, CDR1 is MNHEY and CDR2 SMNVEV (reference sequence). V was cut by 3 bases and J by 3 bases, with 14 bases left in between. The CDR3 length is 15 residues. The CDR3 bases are TGTGCCAGCAGTTTCCAGGGGAAGAGGGACTATGGCTACACCTTC. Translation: CASSFQGKRDYGYTF.

CDR3 residues: CASSQEGQGVNEQFF. CDR3 in DNA: TGTGCCAGCAGCCAAGAGGGACAGGGTGTTAATGAGCAGTTCTTC. V gene TRBV3-1 (or the pseudogene TRBV3-2) combines with J gene TRBJ2-1; 9 bases are a match to TRBD1. Trimming took 0 bases from V and 7 from J; bases not matched to a gene: 4. The CDR3 has 15 amino acids. Germline V gives CDR1 LGHDT, CDR2 YNNKEL (reference sequence).

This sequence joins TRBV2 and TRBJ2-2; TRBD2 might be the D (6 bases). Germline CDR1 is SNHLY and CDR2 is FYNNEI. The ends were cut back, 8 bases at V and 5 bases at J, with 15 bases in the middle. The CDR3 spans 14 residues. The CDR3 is CASGGAVSTGELFF. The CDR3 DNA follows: TGTGCCAGCGGCGGGGCGGTTTCAACCGGGGAGCTGTTTTTT. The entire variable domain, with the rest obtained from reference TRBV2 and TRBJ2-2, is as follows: EPEVTQTPSHQVTQMGQEVILRCVPISNHLYFYWYRQILGQKVEFLVSFYNNEISEKSEIFDDQFSVERPDGSNFTLKIRSTKLEDSAMYFCASGGAVSTGELFFGEGSRLTVL.

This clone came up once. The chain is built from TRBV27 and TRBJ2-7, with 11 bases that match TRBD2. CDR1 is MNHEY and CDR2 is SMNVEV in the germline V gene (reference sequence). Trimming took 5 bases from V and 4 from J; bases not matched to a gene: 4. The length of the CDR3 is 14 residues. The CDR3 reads CASSLAGGTYEQYF. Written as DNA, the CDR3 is TGTGCCAGCAGTCTAGCGGGAGGTACGTACGAGCAGTACTTC.

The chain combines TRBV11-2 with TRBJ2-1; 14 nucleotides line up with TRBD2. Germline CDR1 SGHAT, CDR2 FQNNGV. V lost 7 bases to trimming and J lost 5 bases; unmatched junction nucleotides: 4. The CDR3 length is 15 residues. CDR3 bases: TGTGCCAGCATGAGACTAGCGGGAGGGGACAATGAGCAGTTCTTC. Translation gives CASMRLAGGDNEQFF.